This entry is about one TCR beta chain. This CDR3 comprises 15 residues. Germline V CDR1 and CDR2: DFQATT, SNEGSKA (reference sequence). These data originate in a study of blood T cells in healthy people across ages. Sample-barcoded 5' priming and a J-beta primer mix drove a second PCR of about 7 to 12 cycles. Each CDR3 protein gets one entry after TCRdb re-called the 5' RACE reads with MiXCR. Found here are 800,000 to 950,000 distinct CDR3 sequences, roughly 28% of them singletons; the top ten hold roughly 10%. A further study also used this sample, focusing on T cells of mothers and their children. That study adds: Samples came from a few healthy Caucasian mothers and their six children. Related mother-child pairs shared slightly more overlap than unrelated pairs, but the difference was non-significant. Sequencing revealed no T cell clones that were persistent and microchimeric.

The sample was blood. The chain couples TRBV20-1 to TRBJ2-1; D possibly corresponds to TRBD2 (6 bases). The DNA end lines up better with TRBJ2-7; the J call may be wrong. The clonotype was recovered from a woman between 40 and 50 years old in good health. The CDR3 region is CSAALGFGRGYEQYF. In DNA, the CDR3 is TGCAGTGCTGCGTTGGGCTTCGGGAGAGGGTACGAGCAGTACTTC.